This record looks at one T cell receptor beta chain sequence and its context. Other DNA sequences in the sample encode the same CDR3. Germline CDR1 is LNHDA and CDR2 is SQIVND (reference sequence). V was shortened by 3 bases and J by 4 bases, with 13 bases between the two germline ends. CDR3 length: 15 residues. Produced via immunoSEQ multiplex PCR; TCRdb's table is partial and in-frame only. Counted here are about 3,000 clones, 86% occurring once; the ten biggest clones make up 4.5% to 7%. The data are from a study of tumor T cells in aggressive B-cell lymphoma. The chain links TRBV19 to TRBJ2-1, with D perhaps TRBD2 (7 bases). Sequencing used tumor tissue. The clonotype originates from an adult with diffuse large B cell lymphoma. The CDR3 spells CASSITGGPYNEQFF. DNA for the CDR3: TGTGCCAGTAGTATTACGGGGGGCCCGTACAATGAGCAGTTCTTC.